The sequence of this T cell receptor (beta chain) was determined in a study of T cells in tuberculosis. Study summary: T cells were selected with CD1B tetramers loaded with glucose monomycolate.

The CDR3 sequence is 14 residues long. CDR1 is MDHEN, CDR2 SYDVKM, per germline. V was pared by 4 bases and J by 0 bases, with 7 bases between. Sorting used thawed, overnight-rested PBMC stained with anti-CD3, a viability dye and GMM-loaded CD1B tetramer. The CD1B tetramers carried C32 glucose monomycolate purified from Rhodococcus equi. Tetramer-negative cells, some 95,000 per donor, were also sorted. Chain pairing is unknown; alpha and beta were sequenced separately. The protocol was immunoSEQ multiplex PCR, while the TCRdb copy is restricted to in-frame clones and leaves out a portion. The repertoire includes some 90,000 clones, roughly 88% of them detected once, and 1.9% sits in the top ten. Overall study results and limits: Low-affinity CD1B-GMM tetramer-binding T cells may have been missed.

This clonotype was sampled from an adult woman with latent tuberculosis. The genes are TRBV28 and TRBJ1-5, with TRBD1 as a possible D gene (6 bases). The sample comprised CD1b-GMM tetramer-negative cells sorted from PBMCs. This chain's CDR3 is CASSWTDSNQPQHF. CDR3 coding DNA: TGTGCCAGCAGTTGGACAGATAGCAATCAGCCCCAGCATTTT.